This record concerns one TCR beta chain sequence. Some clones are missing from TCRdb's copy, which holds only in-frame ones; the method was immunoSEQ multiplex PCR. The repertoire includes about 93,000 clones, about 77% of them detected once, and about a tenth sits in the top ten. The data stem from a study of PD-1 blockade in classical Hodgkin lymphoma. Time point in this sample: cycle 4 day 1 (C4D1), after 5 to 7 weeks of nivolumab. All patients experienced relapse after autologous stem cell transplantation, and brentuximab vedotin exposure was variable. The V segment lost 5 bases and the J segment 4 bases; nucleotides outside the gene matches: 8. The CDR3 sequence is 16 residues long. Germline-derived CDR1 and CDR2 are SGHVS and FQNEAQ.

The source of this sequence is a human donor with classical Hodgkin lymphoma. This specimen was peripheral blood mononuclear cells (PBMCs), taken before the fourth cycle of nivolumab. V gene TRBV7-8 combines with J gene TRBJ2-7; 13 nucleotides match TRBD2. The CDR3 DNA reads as TGTGCCAGCAGCCCAGGGACTAGCGGGGCGGTATACGAGCAGTACTTC. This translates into CASSPGTSGAVYEQYF.